This T cell receptor (beta chain) was identified in a study of T-cell memory formation after mild COVID-19. Deletions cut 3 bases from V and 7 bases from J, with 10 bases between. The length of the CDR3 is 12 residues. Germline V gene lookup returns CDR1 SGHVS and CDR2 FNYEAQ. Employing constant-segment primers, 5'RACE generated TCR alpha and TCR beta cDNA libraries bearing sample barcodes and UMIs. TCRdb reprocessed the 5' RACE reads with MiXCR, giving one entry per CDR3 protein. This sample has approximately 180,000 distinct CDR3 sequences, with approximately 16% found just once. The chain has TRBV7-6 and TRBJ2-7; a possible D gene is TRBD2 (5 bases). The clonotype originates from an adult woman who had mild COVID-19 (a few samples of this study predate the infection). Cell type and time point are not known. Sequencing input: PBMCs or a T cell subset sorted from them (not recorded which). Here the CDR3 reads CASSFDRGEQYF. The CDR3 coding sequence is TGTGCCAGCAGCTTCGACCGCGGGGAGCAGTACTTC.